This T cell receptor (beta chain) emerged from a study of T cells in localized non-small cell lung cancer. The CDR3 is 13 residues long. CDR1 is SGHNT and CDR2 is YYREEE in the germline V gene (reference sequence). Measured with immunoSEQ multiplex PCR; TCRdb has only the in-frame clones, and not every one. The sample shows about 24,000 clones, 88% of them seen only once. In regard to this clone: The germline gene is not matched at one end of the junction; a read error may be the cause.

The sample consisted of peripheral blood mononuclear cells, taken before any cancer treatment. The gene calls are TRBV5-4 and TRBJ2-7; D is ambiguous. This TCR was sampled from a woman aged 35-75 years with stage III lung adenocarcinoma. The CDR3 bases are TGTGCCACCCGATCTTCGGGCTCCCACGAGCAGTACTTC. Translating it yields CATRSSGSHEQYF.